Below are 16 T cell receptor beta chains sequenced from a single sample in a study of cytomegalovirus exposure and HLA in healthy donors. Primers: 60 Vbeta forward and 13 Jbeta reverse. The protocol was immunoSEQ multiplex PCR, while the TCRdb copy is restricted to in-frame clones and leaves out a portion. In the table there are approximately 150,000 clones, approximately 80% of which are singletons. Sample: PBMCs. All receptors derive from a woman aged 60-70 years in good health and CMV-seropositive.

V is TRBV5-6 and J is TRBJ2-4, with 8 bases fitting TRBD1. The CDR3 runs to 15 residues. Trimming cost V 4 bases and J 8 bases; bases outside gene matches: 11. Germline CDR1 and CDR2: SGHDT and YYEEEE. The CDR3 DNA is TGTGCCAGCAGCCCTCAGACAGGGGCTGGAGACATTCAGTACTTC. Amino acid sequence: CASSPQTGAGDIQYF.

This chain links TRBV27 with TRBJ2-7, with TRBD1 identical over 8 bases. Germline values: CDR1 MNHEY, CDR2 SMNVEV (reference sequence). V dropped 2 bases and J dropped 3; count of bases not matched to a gene: 3. This CDR3 has 14 amino acids. As DNA, the CDR3 is TGTGCCAGCAGTTTAGGGGACAGGAGCTACGAGCAGTACTTC. Amino acid sequence: CASSLGDRSYEQYF.

The V gene is TRBV5-1, the J gene TRBJ1-1; 8 nucleotides match TRBD1. V gave up 4 bases and J gave up 2 bases; unmatched junction bases: 7. The CDR3 spans 15 residues. Germline CDR1 and CDR2: SGHRS and YFSETQ. The CDR3 DNA follows: TGCGCCAGCAGCGAACAGGGGGGGACAAACACTGAAGCTTTCTTT. Amino acids: CASSEQGGTNTEAFF. The whole variable domain, filled in from reference TRBV5-1 and TRBJ1-1, reads KAGVTQTPRYLIKTRGQQVTLSCSPISGHRSVSWYQQTPGQGLQFLFEYFSETQRNKGNFPGRFSGRQFSNSRSEMNVSTLELGDSALYLCASSEQGGTNTEAFFGQGTRLTVV.

V is TRBV2 and J is TRBJ2-1; 12 positions match TRBD2. The CDR3 is 21 amino acids. Germline assignment: CDR1 SNHLY and CDR2 FYNNEI. V lost 3 bases, J lost 0 bases, and 15 bases stayed unmatched. The CDR3 protein is CASSEFPLLAGGDSSYNEQFF. CDR3 in DNA: TGTGCCAGCAGTGAGTTCCCCCTGCTAGCGGGAGGGGACAGCTCCTACAATGAGCAGTTCTTC.

The genes are TRBV4-1 and TRBJ1-5; weak D call: TRBD1 (5 bases). Germline lookup yields CDR1 MGHRA and CDR2 YSYEKL. Deletions cut 4 bases from V and 5 bases from J, with 9 bases between. This CDR3 is 13 amino acids long. The chain's CDR3 is CASSPRVDQPQHF. The CDR3 region has the DNA TGCGCCAGCAGCCCCAGGGTTGATCAGCCCCAGCATTTT.

The gene calls are TRBV13 and TRBJ1-4; 8 nucleotides align to TRBD1. Looked up from germline, CDR1 is PRHDT and CDR2 is FYEKMQ (reference sequence). The CDR3 is made up of 15 amino acids. V trimming: 5 bases; J trimming: 7 bases; junction bases outside the gene matches: 9. The CDR3 DNA follows: TGTGCCAGCAGCACTAGGACAGGGCGGATTGAAAAACTGTTTTTT. Translating it yields CASSTRTGRIEKLFF. The full variable domain, its missing parts supplied by reference TRBV13 and TRBJ1-4, is AAGVIQSPRHLIKEKRETATLKCYPIPRHDTVYWYQQGPGQDPQFLISFYEKMQSDKGSIPDRFSAQQFSDYHSELNMSSLELGDSALYFCASSTRTGRIEKLFFGSGTQLSVL.

This chain connects TRBV6-6 to TRBJ1-5; 7 nucleotides agree with TRBD1. Losses at the gene ends were 6 bases for V and 16 bases for J; bases not matched to a gene: 12. Germline V lookup: CDR1 MNHNY, CDR2 SVGAGI (reference sequence). The CDR3 length is 12 residues. The CDR3 here is CASSDTQGPPHF. CDR3 sequence (DNA): TGTGCCAGCAGCGACACACAGGGGCCCCCCCATTTT.

The count of this clone is one. This rearrangement joins TRBV19 to TRBJ2-1; 7 nucleotides match TRBD2. V dropped 8 bases and J dropped 5; count of bases not matched to a gene: 6. This CDR3 is built from 13 residues. Germline V gene lookup returns CDR1 LNHDA and CDR2 SQIVND (reference sequence). The CDR3: CASSPGGNNEQFF. CDR3 DNA sequence: TGTGCCAGTTCTCCGGGAGGAAACAATGAGCAGTTCTTC.

V and J are TRBV28 and TRBJ2-7; the D gene is possibly TRBD1 (6 bases). The CDR3 runs 15 residues. The germline V and J ends were trimmed by 0 bases and 2 bases, with 11 bases remaining between them. Germline CDR1 reads MDHEN; CDR2 reads SYDVKM. CDR3 sequence: CASSLWGDTTYEQYF. Here the CDR3 DNA reads TGTGCCAGCAGTTTATGGGGGGACACCACCTACGAGCAGTACTTC.

For this clone: Other nucleotide sequences from this sample produce the same CDR3. The chain joins TRBV28 to TRBJ2-7; maybe TRBD2 (5 bases). Trimming took off 4 bases at V and 0 bases at J, with 13 bases between the two ends. From germline, CDR1 is MDHEN and CDR2 SYDVKM. The length of the CDR3 is 15 residues. The CDR3 DNA reads TGTGCCAGCAGTTACGGATCCCGGGGCTCCTACGAGCAGTACTTC. Protein product: CASSYGSRGSYEQYF.

This clone was picked up a small number of times. The chain couples TRBV6-5 to TRBJ2-3; tentative D call: TRBD1 (5 bases). This CDR3 has 10 residues. Germline lookup yields CDR1 MNHEY and CDR2 SVGAGI. V lost 4 bases and J 9 bases, leaving 5 bases between the germline ends. The CDR3, as DNA: TGTGCCAGCAGTTCAGGGACGCAGTATTTT. Its translation is CASSSGTQYF.

A few counts support this clone. The V call is TRBV27, the J call TRBJ2-5; maybe TRBD1 (5 bases). The assigned J gene may be wrong: the sequence end matches TRBJ2-7 better. CDR1 is MNHEY and CDR2 is SMNVEV in the germline V gene (reference sequence). This CDR3 region has 16 residues. CDR3 DNA: TGTGCCAGCAGTTCAATCTCCTGGACACCTGTCTACGAGCAGTACTTC. Protein: CASSSISWTPVYEQYF.

This clone was recorded a few times. J is TRBJ1-5 and V is TRBV4-2; D gene unclear. The V gene's germline CDR1 is LGHNA and CDR2 YNFKEQ. The V and J ends lost 0 bases and 1 base respectively, with 10 bases between them. The CDR3 is 16 residues long. Written as DNA, the CDR3 is TGTGCCAGCAGCCAAGATCGGGCGGGAAGCAATCAGCCCCAGCATTTT. It is translated as CASSQDRAGSNQPQHF.

This clone came up once. The V and J genes are TRBV18 and TRBJ2-1, with TRBD1 as a possible D gene (5 bases). In germline, CDR1 is KGHSH, CDR2 LQKENI. Trimming stripped 3 bases from V and 6 bases from J, with 9 bases between. The CDR3 has 13 amino acids. CDR3 DNA: TGTGCCAGCTCACCTCTTAGGGGCAATGAGCAGTTCTTC. Amino acids: CASSPLRGNEQFF.

The V gene is TRBV7-9, the J gene TRBJ2-5; TRBD2 aligns across 9 bases. CDR3 length equals 13 residues. With V trimmed by 5 bases and J by 4 bases, 2 bases remained unmatched. The germline gives CDR1 SEHNR, CDR2 FQNEAQ (reference sequence). In DNA, the CDR3 is TGTGCCAGCAGCCATAGCGGGGGAGAGACCCAGTACTTC. Translating gives CASSHSGGETQYF.

This rearrangement joins TRBV7-2 to TRBJ1-2; a possible D gene is TRBD1 (6 bases). In germline, CDR1 is SGHTA, CDR2 FQGNSA. The CDR3 spans 13 residues. Trimming cost V 1 base and J 11 bases, with 14 bases left between them. CDR3 coding DNA: TGTGCCAGCAGCTTAGGCCAGCTTCAGGGGTACACCTTC. Translated: CASSLGQLQGYTF.